Presented here are 27 T cell receptor beta chains from one specimen sequenced in a study of glioma-infiltrating T cells after dendritic cell vaccination (TCRdb year 2016). The library was produced with the immunoSEQ multiplex PCR assay. TCRdb limited this immuneACCESS table to in-frame rearrangements with V and J called. A share of clones is missing; checked studies link under half to unresolved V genes, and the rest is unexplained. Within this sample are about 21,000 clones, with roughly 78% of them counted one time only. The top ten clonotypes cover under 40% of the sample. Sequenced material: blood, taken before dendritic cell vaccination. The source of these receptors is a human donor with glioblastoma.

V usage is TRBV19 and J usage is TRBJ2-3; D call uncertain. Trimming took off 8 bases at V and 0 bases at J, with 15 bases between the two ends. Looked up from germline, CDR1 is LNHDA and CDR2 is SQIVND (reference sequence). This CDR3 contains 15 residues. CDR3 in DNA: TGTGCCAGTGGTTTCATCGGTACTAGCACAGATACGCAGTATTTT. Its translation: CASGFIGTSTDTQYF.

The gene calls are TRBV9 and TRBJ1-5; D unresolved. This CDR3 region has 13 residues. The V end was cut by 4 bases, the J end by 7 bases, with 12 bases between. Germline CDR1 reads SGDLS; CDR2 reads YYNGEE. CDR3: CASSLDGGQPQHF. The CDR3 DNA follows: TGTGCCAGCAGCTTGGACGGAGGGCAGCCCCAGCATTTT.

In this sample, this clone turned up once. The chain joins TRBV7-2 to TRBJ1-1, with 8 bases lining up with TRBD1. CDR1 is SGHTA, CDR2 FQGNSA, per germline. The length of the CDR3 is 13 residues. V was clipped by 2 bases and J by 4 bases; unmatched bases: 0. CDR3 nucleotides: TGTGCCAGCAGCTTAACAGGGGGCACTGAAGCTTTCTTT. Translated: CASSLTGGTEAFF. Based on the CDR3 plus reference TRBV7-2 and TRBJ1-1, the full variable domain is GAGVSQSPSNKVTEKGKDVELRCDPISGHTALYWYRQSLGQGLEFLIYFQGNSAPDKSGLPSDRFSAERTGGSVSTLTIQRTQQEDSAVYLCASSLTGGTEAFFGQGTRLTVV.

The rearrangement joins TRBV28 to TRBJ2-3; 13 bases align to TRBD2. The length of the CDR3 is 16 residues. Germline V lookup: CDR1 MDHEN, CDR2 SYDVKM. After removal of 6 bases from V and 2 bases from J, the junction contained 5 bases not matched to a gene. The CDR3 sequence is CASSRGLAGYTDTQYF. The CDR3 DNA sequence: TGTGCCAGCAGCCGGGGACTAGCGGGATACACAGATACGCAGTATTTT.

The chain carries TRBV5-1 and TRBJ1-2; maybe TRBD1 (5 bases). V shed 4 bases and J shed 5 bases, with 9 bases lying between them. The CDR3 contains 12 residues. CDR1 SGHRS and CDR2 YFSETQ come from the germline V gene. CDR3 region: CASSVDTYGYTF. CDR3 nucleotides: TGCGCCAGCAGCGTGGACACATATGGCTACACCTTC. The variable domain in full, with the rest retrieved from reference TRBV5-1 and TRBJ1-2, is KAGVTQTPRYLIKTRGQQVTLSCSPISGHRSVSWYQQTPGQGLQFLFEYFSETQRNKGNFPGRFSGRQFSNSRSEMNVSTLELGDSALYLCASSVDTYGYTFGSGTRLTVV.

The gene calls are TRBV19 and TRBJ2-7; no reliable D call. Trimming cost V 0 bases and J 7 bases, with 10 bases left between them. The CDR3 contains 13 residues. Germline values: CDR1 LNHDA, CDR2 SQIVND (reference sequence). CDR3 loop: CASSIDLGWEQYF. As DNA, the CDR3 is TGTGCCAGTAGTATAGATCTCGGGTGGGAGCAGTACTTC.

This clone was counted a few times. J is TRBJ2-7 and V is TRBV6-6; TRBD2 aligns across 8 bases. J was trimmed by 1 base and V by 5 bases; bases with no gene match: 7. Per germline, CDR1 MNHNY and CDR2 SVGAGI (reference sequence). There are 15 residues in the CDR3. CDR3 bases: TGTGCCAGCAGTCCGTCCGGGACTAGGTCCTACGAGCAGTACTTC. It encodes CASSPSGTRSYEQYF.

The chain links TRBV29-1 to TRBJ2-7; 9 bases fit TRBD2. The V segment lost 5 bases and the J segment 2 bases; nucleotides outside the gene matches: 4. The CDR3 runs to 13 residues. CDR1 and CDR2 (germline): SQVTM, ANQGSEA. The CDR3 sequence is CSVLWTSAYEQYF. CDR3 bases: TGCAGCGTTCTTTGGACTAGCGCCTACGAGCAGTACTTC.

This clone was detected only a few times. The chain recombines TRBV5-1 with TRBJ1-1, with a tentative D call TRBD1 (6 bases). This CDR3 is 14 amino acids long. Germline lookup yields CDR1 SGHRS and CDR2 YFSETQ. Trimming shortened V by 0 bases and J by 1 base, and 7 bases separated the two germline ends. CDR3 bases: TGCGCCAGCAGCTTGGCAGGGGCGAACACTGAAGCTTTCTTT. Its translation is CASSLAGANTEAFF. Drawing the rest from reference TRBV5-1 and TRBJ1-1, the complete variable domain is KAGVTQTPRYLIKTRGQQVTLSCSPISGHRSVSWYQQTPGQGLQFLFEYFSETQRNKGNFPGRFSGRQFSNSRSEMNVSTLELGDSALYLCASSLAGANTEAFFGQGTRLTVV.

In this sample, this clone turned up once. V is TRBV7-2 and J is TRBJ2-5, with TRBD2 matching 8 bases. CDR1 and CDR2 from the germline V gene are SGHTA and FQGNSA. Unmatched junction bases numbered 7, after V lost 2 bases and J lost 2 bases. CDR3 size: 16 residues. CDR3 in amino acids: CASSLFGGRTQETQYF. As DNA, the CDR3 is TGTGCCAGCAGCTTATTTGGCGGGAGGACTCAAGAGACCCAGTACTTC.

CDR3 residues: CAWSEWGDGYTF. The CDR3 DNA follows: TGTGCCTGGAGTGAGTGGGGCGACGGCTACACCTTC. V is TRBV30 and J is TRBJ1-2; tentative D call: TRBD1 (5 bases). Germline CDR1 is GTSNPN and CDR2 is SVGIG (reference sequence). CDR3 size: 12 residues. V shed 1 base and J shed 8 bases, with 11 bases lying between them. Full variable domain (remainder filled in from reference TRBV30 and TRBJ1-2): SQTIHQWPATLVQPVGSPLSLECTVEGTSNPNLYWYRQAAGRGLQLLFYSVGIGQISSEVPQNLSASRPQDRQFILSSKKLLLSDSGFYLCAWSEWGDGYTFGSGTRLTVV.

The chain combines TRBV28 with TRBJ1-1; D remains ambiguous. This CDR3 region has 14 residues. The V and J ends lost 7 bases and 1 base respectively, with 13 bases between them. CDR1 is MDHEN and CDR2 is SYDVKM in the germline V gene. The CDR3 reads CASTPLISNTEAFF. The CDR3 bases are TGTGCCAGCACCCCTTTAATATCGAACACTGAAGCTTTCTTT.

V gene TRBV5-1 combines with J gene TRBJ2-1; 10 nucleotides line up with TRBD2. V dropped 3 bases and J dropped 8; count of bases not matched to a gene: 8. Per germline, CDR1 SGHRS and CDR2 YFSETQ. The length of the CDR3 is 15 residues. The CDR3 is CASSYPSGSIYEQFF. The CDR3 DNA sequence: TGCGCCAGCAGCTACCCTAGCGGGAGCATCTATGAGCAGTTCTTC. Filled out from reference TRBV5-1 and TRBJ2-1, the complete variable domain reads KAGVTQTPRYLIKTRGQQVTLSCSPISGHRSVSWYQQTPGQGLQFLFEYFSETQRNKGNFPGRFSGRQFSNSRSEMNVSTLELGDSALYLCASSYPSGSIYEQFFGPGTRLTVL.

The chain combines TRBV7-9 with TRBJ2-5; 8 bases map to TRBD2. The CDR3 has 14 amino acids. V lost 5 bases and J lost 4; bases outside the gene matches: 6. Germline CDR1 reads SEHNR; CDR2 reads FQNEAQ (reference sequence). The CDR3 nucleotides read TGTGCCAGCAGCCGGGGGGGGCCGGTAGAGACCCAGTACTTC. This translates into CASSRGGPVETQYF.

The chain couples TRBV5-1 to TRBJ1-5; D gene ambiguous. Germline V gene lookup returns CDR1 SGHRS and CDR2 YFSETQ. The CDR3 has 15 residues. The V and J ends lost 0 bases and 2 bases respectively, with 9 bases between them. The CDR3 protein is CASSLGTEGNQPQHF. The CDR3 nucleotides read TGCGCCAGCAGCTTGGGTACGGAGGGCAATCAGCCCCAGCATTTT. The full variable domain, completed using reference TRBV5-1 and TRBJ1-5, is KAGVTQTPRYLIKTRGQQVTLSCSPISGHRSVSWYQQTPGQGLQFLFEYFSETQRNKGNFPGRFSGRQFSNSRSEMNVSTLELGDSALYLCASSLGTEGNQPQHFGDGTRLSIL.

This clone was seen only a few times. The chain is built from TRBV5-4 and TRBJ2-6; weak D call: TRBD2 (6 bases). Germline V gene lookup returns CDR1 SGHNT and CDR2 YYREEE (reference sequence). V dropped 5 bases and J dropped 0 bases, with 12 bases sitting between them. The CDR3 is made up of 16 amino acids. The CDR3 protein is CASSAPGVSGANVLTF. As DNA, the CDR3 is TGTGCCAGCAGTGCGCCGGGGGTCTCTGGGGCCAACGTCCTGACTTTC.

This clone was counted only a few times. The J gene is TRBJ2-2, the V gene TRBV7-8; 7 bases map to TRBD1. Per germline, CDR1 SGHVS and CDR2 FQNEAQ. The ends lost 3 bases at V and 3 bases at J; junction bases unmatched: 7. This CDR3 is 16 amino acids long. The CDR3 coding sequence is TGTGCCAGCAGCTTCTTAGGGACAGCGTACACCGGGGAGCTGTTTTTT. This sequence encodes CASSFLGTAYTGELFF.

The genes are TRBV4-2 and TRBJ2-3; 8 bases map to TRBD1. Germline lookup yields CDR1 LGHNA and CDR2 YNFKEQ. CDR3 length equals 15 residues. Trimming removed 5 bases from V and 0 bases from J; junction bases left unmatched: 4. CDR3 sequence (DNA): TGTGCCAGCAGCGAAGGACAGGGAAGCACAGATACGCAGTATTTT. Protein: CASSEGQGSTDTQYF.

CDR3 region: CASSVTGVSGANVLTF. The CDR3 bases are TGTGCCAGTAGTGTTACAGGGGTTTCTGGGGCCAACGTCCTGACTTTC. This chain joins TRBV19 and TRBJ2-6; 7 bases match TRBD1. The ends lost 5 bases at V and 1 base at J; junction bases unmatched: 5. The CDR3 is made up of 16 amino acids. Per the germline V gene, CDR1 is LNHDA and CDR2 is SQIVND (reference sequence).

This sequence joins TRBV19 and TRBJ1-5; 11 bases fit TRBD1. The J segment lost 7 bases and the V segment lost 2 bases, leaving 7 bases of the junction unmatched. Per the germline V gene, CDR1 is LNHDA and CDR2 is SQIVND (reference sequence). The CDR3 is 16 amino acids. The CDR3 sequence is CASSIFRTGGGQPQHF. The CDR3 coding sequence is TGTGCCAGTAGTATATTCCGGACAGGGGGCGGCCAGCCCCAGCATTTT.

The rearrangement uses TRBV2 and TRBJ2-3, with D possibly matching TRBD2 (5 bases). The CDR3 is 14 amino acids. CDR1 is SNHLY and CDR2 is FYNNEI in the germline V gene. Trimming shortened V by 5 bases and J by 5 bases, and 14 bases separated the two germline ends. The CDR3 bases are TGTGCCAGCAGTAAAAACATCGGAGGAGATACGCAGTATTTT. Protein sequence: CASSKNIGGDTQYF.

The chain is built from TRBV25-1 and TRBJ2-3; D is unresolved. Trimming left V 4 bases short and J 0 bases short, with 11 bases between. Germline V gene lookup returns CDR1 MGHDK and CDR2 SYGVNS. This CDR3 has 15 amino acids. The CDR3 loop is CASSGYCPSTDTQYF. The CDR3 coding sequence is TGTGCCAGCAGTGGCTACTGCCCTAGCACAGATACGCAGTATTTT.

The chain is built from TRBV27 and TRBJ2-5, with 8 bases lining up with TRBD2. This CDR3 spans 15 amino acids. V trimming: 0 bases; J trimming: 5 bases; junction bases outside the gene matches: 5. Per the germline V gene, CDR1 is MNHEY and CDR2 is SMNVEV (reference sequence). The CDR3 DNA sequence: TGTGCCAGCAGTTTATCGTTTAGCGGGATGGAGACCCAGTACTTC. This codes for CASSLSFSGMETQYF.

This clone was seen once. The gene calls are TRBV7-2 and TRBJ1-4; a possible D gene is TRBD1 (6 bases). Trimming removed 4 bases at V and 6 bases at J, with 18 bases between. This CDR3 comprises 16 residues. Looked up from germline, CDR1 is SGHTA and CDR2 is FQGNSA. In DNA, the CDR3 is TGTGCCAGCAGCTCCCACCCGGGGGGCCTGTATGAAAAACTGTTTTTT. The encoded protein is CASSSHPGGLYEKLFF.

This chain links TRBV6-4 with TRBJ1-2; D perhaps matches TRBD1 (6 bases). The V gene's germline CDR1 is MRHNA and CDR2 SNTAGT. The CDR3 length is 16 residues. V gave up 3 bases and J gave up 0 bases, with 14 bases separating them. Here the CDR3 reads CASSEGHPLANYGYTF. The DNA of the CDR3 is TGTGCCAGCAGTGAGGGACACCCGTTAGCTAACTATGGCTACACCTTC.

Here the CDR3 DNA reads TGTGCCAGCAGTTCGACGACTAGCGGGAGCTTCAATGAGCAGTTCTTC. Translation gives CASSSTTSGSFNEQFF. V and J are TRBV27 and TRBJ2-1; 12 bases line up with TRBD2. Losses at the gene ends were 4 bases for V and 6 bases for J; bases not matched to a gene: 7. Germline V gene lookup returns CDR1 MNHEY and CDR2 SMNVEV (reference sequence). The CDR3 totals 16 residues.

The chain recombines TRBV4-2 with TRBJ2-7; 9 bases line up with TRBD2. J was trimmed by 7 bases and V by 0 bases; bases with no gene match: 7. The CDR3 consists of 15 residues. The germline gives CDR1 LGHNA, CDR2 YNFKEQ. CDR3 protein: CASSQDVAGAGEQYF. The CDR3 region has the DNA TGTGCCAGCAGCCAAGATGTAGCGGGAGCGGGAGAGCAGTACTTC.